This TCR beta chain was identified during a study of blood T cells in healthy people across ages. Study-level results: Per million T cells, the diversity of TCR beta decreased roughly linearly as age advanced. Unsorted PBMCs blocked a conclusive comparison of naive and antigen-experienced cells.

This clonotype was detected only a few times. What it binds is not known. With 3 bases removed from V and 7 bases from J, the gap between germline ends came to 12 bases. The V gene's germline CDR1 is MNHEY and CDR2 SMNVEV (reference sequence). There are 13 residues in the CDR3. It was with a sample-barcoded 5' primer and a J-beta primer mix that a second PCR of roughly 7 to 11 cycles was run. One entry per CDR3 protein results from TCRdb running MiXCR on the 5' RACE reads. This sample has some 1 million distinct CDR3 sequences; around 45% occur once, and the top ten carry about 20%. Donors ranged from roughly 6 to 100 years old and were healthy Caucasians in Russia.

This clonotype originated in a woman in her fifties or sixties in good health. This sequence joins TRBV27 and TRBJ1-2; D is perhaps TRBD1 (6 bases). Material: blood. The CDR3 region has the DNA TGTGCCAGCAGTTTCGGGGGCGGTAGTGGCTACACCTTC. Translation gives CASSFGGGSGYTF.